This record concerns one T cell receptor (beta chain) sequence. Living in roughly 23 US areas, the participants were between roughly 18 and 89 years of age. Cohort assignment relied on participant-reported clinical history. The data originate from a study of blood T cell repertoires in COVID-19. As handled by the study authors: Estimates of nucleated cell counts were drawn from the amplification of reference gene primers. Here immunoSEQ multiplex PCR was the method, and the copy in TCRdb shows in-frame clones only, minus some. V and J calls and clone size are those listed in that table; D and trimming were worked out from the DNA. Found here are some 170,000 clones, more than 65% of them singletons; the top ten hold roughly 15%. Trimming left V 6 bases short and J 1 base short, with 7 bases between. The CDR3 runs to 12 residues. CDR1 and CDR2 (germline): MNHEY, SVGAGI.

V gene TRBV6-5 combines with J gene TRBJ2-7; possible D gene TRBD1, 6 bases. The receptor comes from a man aged 45-65 years who had recovered from COVID-19. Sequenced sample: PBMCs or T cells enriched from blood (not recorded which). As DNA, the CDR3 is TGTGCCAGCAGACAGGGATCCTACGAGCAGTACTTC. Amino acids: CASRQGSYEQYF.